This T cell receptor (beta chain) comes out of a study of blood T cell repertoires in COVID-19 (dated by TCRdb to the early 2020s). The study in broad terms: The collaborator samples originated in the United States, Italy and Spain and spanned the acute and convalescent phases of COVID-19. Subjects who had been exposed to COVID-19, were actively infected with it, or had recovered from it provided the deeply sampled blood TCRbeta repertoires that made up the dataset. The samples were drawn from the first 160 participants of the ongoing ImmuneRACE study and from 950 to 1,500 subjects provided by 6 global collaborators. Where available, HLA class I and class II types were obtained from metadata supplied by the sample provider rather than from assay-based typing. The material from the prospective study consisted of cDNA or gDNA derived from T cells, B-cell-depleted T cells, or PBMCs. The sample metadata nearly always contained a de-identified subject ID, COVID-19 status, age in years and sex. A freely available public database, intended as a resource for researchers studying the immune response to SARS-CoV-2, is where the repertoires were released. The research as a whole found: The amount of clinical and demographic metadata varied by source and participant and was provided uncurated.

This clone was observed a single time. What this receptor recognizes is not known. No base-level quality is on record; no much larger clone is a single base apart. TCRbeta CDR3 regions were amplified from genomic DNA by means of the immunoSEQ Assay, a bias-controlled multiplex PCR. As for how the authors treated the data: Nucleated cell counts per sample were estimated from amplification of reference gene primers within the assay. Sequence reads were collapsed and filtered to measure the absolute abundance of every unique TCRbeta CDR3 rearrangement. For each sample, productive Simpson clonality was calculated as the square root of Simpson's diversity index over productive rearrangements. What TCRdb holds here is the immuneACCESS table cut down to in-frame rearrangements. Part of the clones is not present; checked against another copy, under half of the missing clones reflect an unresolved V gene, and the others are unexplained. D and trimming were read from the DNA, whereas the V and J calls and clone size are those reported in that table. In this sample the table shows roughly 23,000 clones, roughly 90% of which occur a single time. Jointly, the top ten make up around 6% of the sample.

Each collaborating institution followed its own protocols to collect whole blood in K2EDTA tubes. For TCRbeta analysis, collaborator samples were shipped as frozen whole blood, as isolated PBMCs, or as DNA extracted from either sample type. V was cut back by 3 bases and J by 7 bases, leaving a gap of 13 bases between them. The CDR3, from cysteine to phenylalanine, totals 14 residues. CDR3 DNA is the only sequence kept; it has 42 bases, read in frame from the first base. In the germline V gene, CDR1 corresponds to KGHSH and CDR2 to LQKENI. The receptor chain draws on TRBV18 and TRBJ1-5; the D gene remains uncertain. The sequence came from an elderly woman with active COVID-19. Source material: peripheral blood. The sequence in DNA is TGTGCCAGCTCACCTGAGAGGCACCCCCAGCCCCAGCATTTT. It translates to CASSPERHPQPQHF.